The 32 T cell receptor beta chains presented below share a single source sample, sequenced in a study of shared clonotypes between healthy human individuals. Clones were read by immunoSEQ multiplex PCR, and TCRdb kept only the in-frame ones, dropping some. The data show hundreds of thousands of clones, around 96% seen once. Naive CD8 populations comprised CD45RO-negative cells positively selected for CCR7, excluding terminally differentiated effector memory CD45RA+ cells. What was sequenced was naive CD8+ T cells sorted from blood. All receptors come from a woman aged 25 to 39 in good health.

This chain's CDR3 is CASSLRPNTNPGELFF. The DNA for the CDR3 is TGTGCCAGCAGCTTAAGGCCCAACACCAACCCCGGGGAGCTGTTTTTT. V and J are TRBV7-3 and TRBJ2-2; D is unresolved. Deletions cut 1 base from V and 6 bases from J, with 15 bases between. The CDR3 length is 16 residues. CDR1 and CDR2 (germline): SGHTA, FQGTGA.

This clone was seen a single time. The chain uses TRBV5-1 and TRBJ2-3; maybe TRBD2 (7 bases). This CDR3 region has 20 residues. The V gene's germline CDR1 is SGHRS and CDR2 YFSETQ. The ends were cut back, 3 bases at V and 0 bases at J, with 26 bases in the middle. CDR3 residues: CASSYPTSRGITGSTDTQYF. CDR3 nucleotides: TGCGCCAGCAGCTATCCGACTAGCAGGGGAATTACGGGGAGCACAGATACGCAGTATTTT.

This clone was observed once. The gene calls are TRBV7-6 and TRBJ2-3; D remains unclear. Trimming cost V 8 bases and J 3 bases, with 15 bases left between them. This CDR3 spans 14 amino acids. Germline CDR1 is SGHVS and CDR2 is FNYEAQ. CDR3 loop: CASDLSHTTDTQYF. Here the CDR3 DNA reads TGTGCCAGCGACCTTAGTCACACGACAGATACGCAGTATTTT. The complete variable domain, with remaining parts taken from reference TRBV7-6 and TRBJ2-3, reads GAGVSQSPRYKVTKRGQDVALRCDPISGHVSLYWYRQALGQGPEFLTYFNYEAQQDKSGLPNDRFSAERPEGSISTLTIQRTEQRDSAMYRCASDLSHTTDTQYFGPGTRLTVL.

This chain connects TRBV4-1 to TRBJ1-2; 10 bases fit TRBD1. This CDR3 has 18 amino acids. CDR1 is MGHRA, CDR2 YSYEKL, per germline. V gave up 5 bases and J gave up 0 bases; unmatched junction bases: 12. CDR3 coding DNA: TGCGCCAGCAGCAATCCCCGGGACAGGGGCTCTACTAACTATGGCTACACCTTC. Protein: CASSNPRDRGSTNYGYTF.

The chain links TRBV10-3 to TRBJ1-5; D gene unclear. The germline gives CDR1 ENHRY, CDR2 SYGVKD. The ends were cut back, 11 bases at V and 0 bases at J, with 14 bases in the middle. There are 14 residues in the CDR3. DNA of the CDR3: TGTGCCTCAGCCGGGTCTAATAGCAATCAGCCCCAGCATTTT. This sequence encodes CASAGSNSNQPQHF.

The V call is TRBV27, the J call TRBJ2-1; 10 nucleotides match TRBD2. Germline lookup yields CDR1 MNHEY and CDR2 SMNVEV (reference sequence). V dropped 3 bases and J dropped 8; count of bases not matched to a gene: 13. CDR3 size: 17 residues. CDR3 sequence reads: CASSFQLAGVGGDEQFF. The CDR3 region has the DNA TGTGCCAGCAGTTTCCAGCTAGCGGGAGTTGGTGGCGATGAGCAGTTCTTC.

This chain connects TRBV27 to TRBJ2-1; D gene unclear. Trimming cost V 6 bases and J 4 bases, with 10 bases left between them. The CDR3 contains 13 residues. Germline-derived CDR1 and CDR2 are MNHEY and SMNVEV (reference sequence). The CDR3, as DNA: TGTGCCAGCAGAACGTTCGGATACAATGAGCAGTTCTTC. Translating it yields CASRTFGYNEQFF.

The chain has TRBV27 and TRBJ1-1, with D possibly TRBD1 on 5 matching bases. The CDR3 loop spans 12 amino acids. Germline loops: CDR1 MNHEY, CDR2 SMNVEV (reference sequence). V was cut by 6 bases and J by 10 bases, with 15 bases left in between. CDR3 region: CASSTGGGIAFF. CDR3 nucleotide sequence: TGTGCCAGCAGCACTGGGGGGGGGATAGCTTTCTTT.

This chain connects TRBV5-1 to TRBJ2-5; 11 nucleotides agree with TRBD2. The J call may be faulty, since TRBJ2-7 better matches the DNA end. CDR3 size: 16 residues. CDR1 is SGHRS, CDR2 YFSETQ, per germline. The CDR3 DNA sequence: TGCGCCAGCAGCCCCCCTCGAGGGACTAGCGGATACGAGCAGTACTTC. The encoded protein is CASSPPRGTSGYEQYF.

This clone has a single count. V gene TRBV7-9 combines with J gene TRBJ2-7; TRBD1 matches at 7 bases. This CDR3 has 15 residues. Germline assignment: CDR1 SEHNR and CDR2 FQNEAQ (reference sequence). The V and J ends lost 5 bases and 6 bases, in that order; junction bases with no gene match: 13. The CDR3 protein is CASSLIPGQPFEQYF. CDR3 nucleotides: TGTGCCAGCAGCCTAATTCCGGGACAGCCTTTCGAGCAGTACTTC.

V gene TRBV5-6 combines with J gene TRBJ1-1; D gene unclear. CDR3 size: 14 residues. In germline, CDR1 is SGHDT, CDR2 YYEEEE. V dropped 2 bases and J dropped 0 bases, with 8 bases sitting between them. CDR3 nucleotides: TGTGCCAGCAGCTTTGTGTATTTGAACACTGAAGCTTTCTTT. It yields the protein CASSFVYLNTEAFF.

In regard to this clone: Other nucleotide sequences from this sample produce the same CDR3. The genes are TRBV19 and TRBJ1-1, with D unclear. Germline V CDR1 and CDR2: LNHDA, SQIVND (reference sequence). The V end lost 6 bases, the J end lost 1 base, and 6 bases lay between the germline ends. The CDR3 runs 12 residues. CDR3 nucleotides: TGTGCCAGTAGGACTGCGAACACTGAAGCTTTCTTT. It specifies CASRTANTEAFF.

This clone was picked up a small number of times. Distinct nucleotide sequences in the sample also encode this CDR3. The rearrangement links TRBV30 to TRBJ1-5; D uncertain. This CDR3 region has 14 residues. Trimming removed 5 bases from V and 4 bases from J, with 15 bases in between. CDR1 and CDR2 (germline): GTSNPN, SVGIG (reference sequence). The CDR3 spells CAWSPGAGNQPQHF. CDR3 in DNA: TGTGCCTGGTCCCCGGGCGCGGGGAATCAGCCCCAGCATTTT.

This sequence joins TRBV5-4 and TRBJ2-1, with D possibly TRBD1 on 5 matching bases. The ends were cut back, 3 bases at V and 6 bases at J, with 7 bases in the middle. The V gene's germline CDR1 is SGHNT and CDR2 YYREEE (reference sequence). The CDR3 extends over 12 amino acids. The CDR3 loop is CASSSDTNEQFF. CDR3 nucleotide sequence: TGTGCCAGCAGCTCGGACACCAATGAGCAGTTCTTC.

This clone was seen a single time. The sample has other DNA sequences that encode this CDR3 too. The V and J genes are TRBV30 and TRBJ2-6; unclear D gene. V lost 3 bases and J lost 1, with 7 bases in between. Per germline, CDR1 GTSNPN and CDR2 SVGIG (reference sequence). This CDR3 spans 14 amino acids. Here the CDR3 DNA reads TGTGCCTGGAGCTTAGGTTCTGGGGCCAACGTCCTGACTTTC. The encoded protein is CAWSLGSGANVLTF.

The V gene is TRBV28, the J gene TRBJ2-7; 9 bases agree with TRBD2. The CDR3 runs to 17 residues. From germline, CDR1 is MDHEN and CDR2 SYDVKM. V trimming: 5 bases; J trimming: 5 bases; junction bases outside the gene matches: 16. CDR3 sequence reads: CASSNSLAGVYKNEQYF. The CDR3 DNA sequence: TGTGCCAGCAGTAACTCCTTAGCGGGAGTCTATAAAAACGAGCAGTACTTC. Filled out from reference TRBV28 and TRBJ2-7, the complete variable domain reads DVKVTQSSRYLVKRTGEKVFLECVQDMDHENMFWYRQDPGLGLRLIYFSYDVKMKEKGDIPEGYSVSREKKERFSLILESASTNQTSMYLCASSNSLAGVYKNEQYFGPGTRLTVT.

The rearrangement links TRBV28 to TRBJ2-2, with a weak D call TRBD1 (5 bases). CDR3 length: 12 residues. Germline V CDR1 and CDR2: MDHEN, SYDVKM. Trimming took 6 bases from V and 5 from J, leaving 7 bases between them. The CDR3 bases are TGTGCCAGCAGCTACAGGACCGGGGAGCTGTTTTTT. It encodes CASSYRTGELFF.

The chain is built from TRBV28 and TRBJ1-5, with TRBD1 identical over 12 bases. With V trimmed by 4 bases and J by 2 bases, 9 bases remained unmatched. The CDR3 totals 18 residues. Germline V gives CDR1 MDHEN, CDR2 SYDVKM. In DNA form, the CDR3 reads TGTGCCAGCAGTTCTTGGGACAGGGGGCCGTCGGGCAATCAGCCCCAGCATTTT. It is translated as CASSSWDRGPSGNQPQHF.

This clone showed up just once. Other nucleotide sequences from this sample produce the same CDR3. The chain joins TRBV9 to TRBJ1-1; D remains unclear. Per germline, CDR1 SGDLS and CDR2 YYNGEE. CDR3 length: 13 amino acids. Trimming left V 2 bases short and J 3 bases short, with 8 bases between. In nucleotides, the CDR3 is TGTGCCAGCAGCGTGGGCGGGGACACTGAAGCTTTCTTT. It yields the protein CASSVGGDTEAFF.

CDR3 in amino acids: CASSSLTSGKSYNEQFF. CDR3 nucleotides: TGTGCCAGCAGCTCACTGACTAGCGGGAAATCCTACAATGAGCAGTTCTTC. The J gene is TRBJ2-1, the V gene TRBV7-9, with 11 bases matching TRBD2. The CDR3 has 17 residues. Germline lookup yields CDR1 SEHNR and CDR2 FQNEAQ (reference sequence). V gave up 4 bases and J gave up 1 base; unmatched junction bases: 6.

For the CDR3, the DNA is TGTGCCAGCAGCTTAGGAGACCGGGGCGAGCAGTACTTC. Translated, it gives CASSLGDRGEQYF. The rearrangement links TRBV11-3 to TRBJ2-7, with D possibly TRBD2 on 5 matching bases. Looked up from germline, CDR1 is SGHNT and CDR2 is YENEEA. Trimming took off 1 base at V and 6 bases at J, with 10 bases between the two ends. This CDR3 comprises 13 residues. Supplemented by reference TRBV11-3 and TRBJ2-7, the full variable domain reads EAGVVQSPRYKIIEKKQPVAFWCNPISGHNTLYWYLQNLGQGPELLIRYENEEAVDDSQLPKDRFSAERLKGVDSTLKIQPAELGDSAVYLCASSLGDRGEQYFGPGTRLTVT.

The V and J genes are TRBV7-8 and TRBJ1-5, with D perhaps TRBD1 (5 bases). This CDR3 has 15 amino acids. The germline V gene encodes CDR1 SGHVS and CDR2 FQNEAQ. Trimming took off 5 bases at V and 6 bases at J, with 17 bases between the two ends. The CDR3 here is CASSPLRDGRQPQHF. The CDR3 DNA reads TGTGCCAGCAGCCCGCTCCGGGACGGTCGTCAGCCCCAGCATTTT.

V is TRBV7-9 and J is TRBJ2-4, with D possibly TRBD1 on 6 matching bases. Looked up from germline, CDR1 is SEHNR and CDR2 is FQNEAQ (reference sequence). Trimming cost V 5 bases and J 6 bases, with 14 bases left between them. This CDR3 is 14 amino acids long. The DNA of the CDR3 is TGTGCCAGCAGCGACGGGACAACCCGAAACATTCAGTACTTC. This gives the protein CASSDGTTRNIQYF. Using reference TRBV7-9 and TRBJ2-4 for the parts outside the CDR3, the full variable domain is DTGVSQNPRHKITKRGQNVTFRCDPISEHNRLYWYRQTLGQGPEFLTYFQNEAQLEKSRLLSDRFSAERPKGSFSTLEIQRTEQGDSAMYLCASSDGTTRNIQYFGAGTRLSVL.

The chain has TRBV7-8 and TRBJ2-5; D gene unclear. CDR1 SGHVS and CDR2 FQNEAQ come from the germline V gene. The V end lost 5 bases, the J end lost 5 bases, and 6 bases lay between the germline ends. CDR3 size: 11 residues. CDR3 amino acids: CASSNRETQYF. Here the CDR3 DNA reads TGTGCCAGCAGCAATCGGGAGACCCAGTACTTC. The whole variable domain, filled in from reference TRBV7-8 and TRBJ2-5, reads GAGVSQSPRYKVAKRGQDVALRCDPISGHVSLFWYQQALGQGPEFLTYFQNEAQLDKSGLPSDRFFAERPEGSVSTLKIQRTQQEDSAVYLCASSNRETQYFGPGTRLLVL.

The count of this clone is one. The V call is TRBV7-8, the J call TRBJ2-3, with 7 bases lining up with TRBD1. CDR1 is SGHVS, CDR2 FQNEAQ, per germline. V lost 3 bases to trimming and J lost 1 base; unmatched junction nucleotides: 4. The CDR3 length is 15 residues. The CDR3 spells CASSFQGGRTDTQYF. The CDR3 coding sequence is TGTGCCAGCAGCTTCCAAGGGGGCCGCACAGATACGCAGTATTTT.

The chain couples TRBV19 to TRBJ2-1; 10 bases line up with TRBD2. This CDR3 spans 16 amino acids. Germline V gives CDR1 LNHDA, CDR2 SQIVND (reference sequence). The ends lost 1 base at V and 8 bases at J; junction bases unmatched: 8. CDR3 DNA: TGTGCCAGTAGTATAGCTAGCGGGAGTAAAGGGTATGAGCAGTTCTTC. It encodes CASSIASGSKGYEQFF.

This clone was seen only a few times. This chain connects TRBV19 to TRBJ2-1; unclear D gene. Between the trimmed V and J ends, which lost 4 bases and 6 bases, there was a span of 10 bases. The germline CDR1 and CDR2 sequences are LNHDA and SQIVND (reference sequence). The CDR3 is 13 residues long. The CDR3 coding sequence is TGTGCCAGTAGTACGTACTCGCTCAATGAGCAGTTCTTC. It codes for CASSTYSLNEQFF.

This clone has a single count. The V and J genes are TRBV10-2 and TRBJ2-3; no clear D gene. The CDR3 spans 14 residues. Germline CDR1 is WSHSY and CDR2 is SAAADI. V shed 2 bases and J shed 2 bases, with 8 bases lying between them. DNA of the CDR3: TGCGCCAGCAGTGAGCGGCTAGTCACAGATACGCAGTATTTT. Translating gives CASSERLVTDTQYF.

This chain connects TRBV30 to TRBJ1-2, with D maybe TRBD1 (6 bases). The ends were cut back, 5 bases at V and 3 bases at J, with 13 bases in the middle. This CDR3 has 13 amino acids. Germline V gives CDR1 GTSNPN, CDR2 SVGIG (reference sequence). The CDR3 here is CAWHSDRHYGYTF. For the CDR3, the DNA is TGTGCCTGGCATTCCGACAGGCACTATGGCTACACCTTC.

The rearrangement joins TRBV15 to TRBJ2-5; no clear D. This CDR3 is built from 13 residues. The V end was cut by 6 bases, the J end by 3 bases, with 11 bases between. Germline assignment: CDR1 LNHNV and CDR2 YYDKDF (reference sequence). The CDR3 region has the DNA TGTGCCACCAGGGCCGATTTAAAAGAGACCCAGTACTTC. Its protein product is CATRADLKETQYF.

The CDR3 nucleotides read TGTGCCAGCAGTTTACGGCGGGACCCCACAGATACGCAGTATTTT. Residues: CASSLRRDPTDTQYF. This chain uses TRBV28 with TRBJ2-3, with D maybe TRBD2 (6 bases). The CDR3 contains 15 residues. CDR1 and CDR2 (germline): MDHEN, SYDVKM. Trimming left V 2 bases short and J 2 bases short, with 11 bases between.

The V and J genes are TRBV6-6 and TRBJ2-1, with D perhaps assigned TRBD1 or TRBD2 (7 bases each). Germline assignment: CDR1 MNHNY and CDR2 SVGAGI (reference sequence). This CDR3 comprises 15 residues. Trimming took 6 bases from V and 5 from J, leaving 17 bases between them. CDR3 DNA sequence: TGTGCCAGCAGGTCCCCACAGGGGAGGGACAATGAGCAGTTCTTC. Translating gives CASRSPQGRDNEQFF.